The sequence of this T cell receptor beta chain was determined in a study of blood T cell repertoires in COVID-19 (dated by TCRdb to 2018 to 2021). Notes on the research overall: Samples covering the acute and convalescent phases of COVID-19 were provided by collaborators in the United States, Italy and Spain. The samples were drawn from the first 160 participants of the ongoing ImmuneRACE study and from 1,254 subjects provided by 6 global collaborators. Nearly every sample came with metadata listing a de-identified subject ID, COVID-19 status, age in years and sex. The dataset comprised deeply sampled blood TCRbeta repertoires from subjects exposed to, actively infected with, or recovered from COVID-19. The material from the prospective study consisted of cDNA or gDNA derived from T cells, B-cell-depleted T cells, or PBMCs. The repertoires were released in a freely available public database meant as a resource for research on the immune response to SARS-CoV-2. Where available, HLA class I and class II types were obtained from metadata supplied by the sample provider rather than from assay-based typing.

The immunoSEQ Assay, a bias-controlled multiplex PCR, was used to amplify TCRbeta CDR3 regions from genomic DNA. As for how the authors treated the data: The number of nucleated cells in each sample was estimated by amplification of reference gene primers within the assay. Sequence reads were collapsed and filtered to measure the absolute abundance of every unique TCRbeta CDR3 rearrangement. Productive Simpson clonality was computed per sample as the square root of Simpson's diversity index over productive rearrangements. Drawn from immuneACCESS, this table holds only the in-frame rearrangements with V and J called that TCRdb kept. Clones are partly lost; checked studies trace under half to an unresolved V gene and leave the rest unexplained. V and J calls and clone size are as listed in that table; D and trimming were resolved from the DNA. For this sample there are some 80,000 clones; around 90% appear just once. Together, the top ten hold 2.5% to 3% of the sample.

A note on this clone: There is no known antigen for this receptor. The record has no base qualities; no much larger clone is one base away.

Whole blood was collected in K2EDTA tubes by collaborating institutions according to the institutions' own protocols. For TCRbeta analysis, collaborator samples were shipped as frozen whole blood, as isolated PBMCs, or as DNA extracted from either sample type. Points the paper makes about the study in general: The amount of clinical and demographic metadata varied by source and participant and was provided uncurated.

The CDR3 sequence holds 11 residues, the cysteine and phenylalanine included. Of the read, only the CDR3 DNA is kept; its 33 bases are in frame from base 1. The germline V gene sets CDR1 to SNHLY and CDR2 to FYNNEI. The V and J segments used are TRBV2 and TRBJ2-1; 9 central nucleotides agree with TRBD2. The TCR sequence derives from a human donor in a cohort sampled during active COVID-19. The sample was peripheral blood. The encoded CDR3 is CRAGGLYEQFF. At the DNA level, the sequence is TGTCGAGCGGGAGGTCTCTATGAGCAGTTCTTC. Joined to the reference TRBV2 and TRBJ2-1 proteins, this CDR3 gives the full variable domain: EPEVTQTPSHQVTQMGQEVILRCVPISNHLYFYWYRQILGQKVEFLVSFYNNEISEKSEIFDDQFSVERPDGSNFTLKIRSTKLEDSAMYFCRAGGLYEQFFGPGTRLTVL.